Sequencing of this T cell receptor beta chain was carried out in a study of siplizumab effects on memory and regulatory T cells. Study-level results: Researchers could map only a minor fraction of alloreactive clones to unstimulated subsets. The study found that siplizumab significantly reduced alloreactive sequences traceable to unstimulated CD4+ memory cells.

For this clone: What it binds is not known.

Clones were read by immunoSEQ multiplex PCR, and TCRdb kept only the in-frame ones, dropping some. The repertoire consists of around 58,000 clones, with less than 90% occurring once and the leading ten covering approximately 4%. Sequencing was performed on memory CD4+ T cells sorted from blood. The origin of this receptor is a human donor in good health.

The CDR3 sequence: CASRRGVLATNEKLFF. The CDR3, as DNA: TGCGCCAGCCGCCGGGGGGTCCTGGCAACTAATGAAAAACTGTTTTTT. This sequence joins TRBV5-1 and TRBJ1-4; the D gene is possibly TRBD1 (5 bases). Germline V gene data show CDR1 as SGHRS and CDR2 as YFSETQ. V lost 7 bases and J lost 0, with 16 bases in between. The CDR3 contains 16 residues.